Given below is one T cell receptor (beta chain) in context. This entry is derived from a study of shared clonotypes between healthy human individuals. The germline gives CDR1 KGHSH, CDR2 LQKENI. V lost 2 bases, J lost 3 bases, and 8 bases stayed unmatched. The CDR3 consists of 16 residues. Some clones are missing from TCRdb's copy, which holds only in-frame ones; the method was immunoSEQ multiplex PCR. The sample carries about 380,000 clones, roughly 96% recorded once. J is TRBJ1-1 and V is TRBV18; 8 nucleotides line up with TRBD1. Specimen: memory CD8+ T cells sorted from blood. Subset indicated: CD45RO+ cells pooled with CCR7-negative TemRA cells. This TCR came from a man aged 25-45 years in good health. The CDR3 DNA sequence: TGTGCCAGCTCACCATTTGTTCGACAGGGGCACACTGAAGCTTTCTTT. Residues: CASSPFVRQGHTEAFF.